This TCR beta chain came from a study of cytomegalovirus exposure and HLA in healthy donors. CDR3 length equals 13 residues. The J segment lost 5 bases and the V segment lost 5 bases, leaving 5 bases of the junction unmatched. Germline CDR1 reads SQVTM; CDR2 reads ANQGSEA. Points from the study as a whole: The study designated over 150 TCR beta chains cytomegalovirus-associated.

To note about this clone: Its antigen is as yet unknown.

The PCR contained 60 Vbeta and 13 Jbeta primers. Authors' analysis steps: It was a later analysis that counted approximately 81 million unique TCR beta chains, of which some 9.9 million were shared. TCRdb's table, derived via immunoSEQ multiplex PCR, lists solely in-frame clones and lacks some. That table gives V, J and clone size, and the DNA gave D and trimming. The sample records 140,000 or so clones, around four fifths being singletons. The TCR comes from a boy aged 2 to 10 in good health and CMV-seronegative. The chain combines TRBV29-1 with TRBJ1-5, with 8 bases fitting TRBD1. Sequencing was performed on PBMCs. The CDR3 DNA follows: TGCAGCGTTCGTGACAGGGGAGATCAGCCCCAGCATTTT. Amino acid sequence: CSVRDRGDQPQHF.